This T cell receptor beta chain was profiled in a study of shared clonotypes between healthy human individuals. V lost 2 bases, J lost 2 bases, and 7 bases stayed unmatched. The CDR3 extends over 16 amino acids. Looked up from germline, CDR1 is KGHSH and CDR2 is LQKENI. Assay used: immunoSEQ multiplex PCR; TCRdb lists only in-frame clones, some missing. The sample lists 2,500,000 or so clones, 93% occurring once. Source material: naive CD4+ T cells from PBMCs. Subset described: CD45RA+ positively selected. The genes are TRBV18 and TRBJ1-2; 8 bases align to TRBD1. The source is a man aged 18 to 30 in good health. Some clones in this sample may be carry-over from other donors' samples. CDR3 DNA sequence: TGTGCCAGCTCACCAAGTTACGACAGGGGAAACTATGGCTACACCTTC. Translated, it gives CASSPSYDRGNYGYTF.